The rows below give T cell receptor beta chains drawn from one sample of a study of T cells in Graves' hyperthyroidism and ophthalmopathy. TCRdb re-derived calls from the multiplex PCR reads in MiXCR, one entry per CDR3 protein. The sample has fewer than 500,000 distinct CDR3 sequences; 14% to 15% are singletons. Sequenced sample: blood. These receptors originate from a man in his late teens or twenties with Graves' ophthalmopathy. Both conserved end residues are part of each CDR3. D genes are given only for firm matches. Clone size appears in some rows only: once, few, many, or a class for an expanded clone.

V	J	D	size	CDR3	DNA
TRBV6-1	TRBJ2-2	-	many	CASSKNANTGELFF	TGTGCCAGCAGTAAAAACGCGAACACCGGGGAGCTGTTTTTT
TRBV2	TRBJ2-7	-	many	CARGGLSSYEQYF	TGTGCCAGAGGGGGTCTTAGCTCCTACGAGCAGTACTTC
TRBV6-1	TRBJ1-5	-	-	CASSGRWDGSNQPQHF	TGTGCCAGCAGTGGAAGATGGGACGGGAGCAATCAGCCCCAGCATTTT
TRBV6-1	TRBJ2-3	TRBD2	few	CASSPLAGGGPDTQYF	TGTGCCAGCAGCCCCCTGGCGGGGGGCGGGCCAGATACGCAGTATTTT
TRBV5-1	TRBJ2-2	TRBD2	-	CASSQDSAFPPAGAVYIDYGELFF	TGCGCCAGCAGCCAGGACTCAGCCTTCCCCCCAGCGGGAGCAGTTTATATCGATTACGGGGAGCTGTTTTTT
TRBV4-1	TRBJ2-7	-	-	CASSWDMNSYEQYF	TGCGCCAGCAGTTGGGACATGAATTCCTACGAGCAGTACTTC
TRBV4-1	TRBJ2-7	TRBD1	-	CASSQPTGKLYEQYF	TGCGCCAGCAGCCAGCCGACAGGGAAACTCTACGAGCAGTACTTC
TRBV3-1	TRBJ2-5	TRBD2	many	CASSQAGLGETQYF	TGTGCCAGCAGCCAAGCCGGACTAGGGGAGACCCAGTACTTC
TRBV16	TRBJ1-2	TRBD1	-	CASSPLWDREGDGYTF	TGTGCCAGCAGCCCGCTCTGGGACAGGGAAGGGGATGGCTACACCTTC
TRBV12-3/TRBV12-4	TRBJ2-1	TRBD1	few	CASSPSRGTGGPSIYNEQFF	TGTGCCAGCAGCCCCAGTCGCGGGACAGGGGGCCCATCAATATACAATGAGCAGTTCTTC
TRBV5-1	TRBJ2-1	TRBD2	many	CASSPLTSGGASFNEQFF	TGCGCCAGCAGCCCCCTGACTAGCGGGGGGGCTTCGTTCAATGAGCAGTTCTTC
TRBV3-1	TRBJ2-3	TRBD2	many	CASSLDGLATADTQYF	TGTGCCAGCAGCCTCGATGGACTAGCTACAGCAGATACGCAGTATTTT
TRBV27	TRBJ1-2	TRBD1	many	CASSSRDRGLQHYGYTF	TGTGCCAGCAGTTCCCGGGACAGGGGGCTTCAACACTATGGCTACACCTTC
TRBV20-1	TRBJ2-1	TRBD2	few	CSARDHLADFKQFF	TGCAGTGCTAGAGACCACCTAGCGGACTTTAAGCAGTTCTTC
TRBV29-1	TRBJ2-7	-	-	CSVDGDEAVEQYF	TGCAGCGTTGATGGGGATGAGGCGGTGGAGCAGTACTTC
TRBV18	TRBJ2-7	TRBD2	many	CASSPGSGGDEQYF	TGTGCCAGCTCACCGGGGAGCGGGGGCGACGAGCAGTACTTC
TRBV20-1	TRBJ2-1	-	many	CSARDSSQHNEQFF	TGCAGTGCTAGAGATTCTTCGCAACACAATGAGCAGTTCTTC
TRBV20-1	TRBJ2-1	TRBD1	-	CSALTGTGPNEQFF	TGCAGTGCTCTTACCGGGACAGGGCCCAATGAGCAGTTCTTC
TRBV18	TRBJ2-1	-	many	CASSPRQENNEQFF	TGTGCCAGCTCACCACGTCAGGAAAATAATGAGCAGTTCTTC
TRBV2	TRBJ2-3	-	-	CAGSEEGGVTDTQYF	TGTGCCGGCAGTGAAGAGGGGGGGGTCACAGATACGCAGTATTTT
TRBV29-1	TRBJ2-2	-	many	CSTVWYTGELFF	TGCAGCACGGTGTGGTACACCGGGGAGCTGTTTTTT
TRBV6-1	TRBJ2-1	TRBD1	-	CASSESLDRGNGQFF	TGTGCCAGCAGTGAATCCTTGGACAGGGGGAATGGGCAGTTCTTC
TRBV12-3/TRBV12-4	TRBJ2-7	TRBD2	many	CASSWGGGPSYEQYF	TGTGCCAGCAGTTGGGGCGGGGGTCCCTCCTACGAGCAGTACTTC
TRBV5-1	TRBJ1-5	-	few	CASSPLGVGSNQPQHF	TGCGCCAGCAGCCCCTTGGGGGTGGGCAGCAATCAGCCCCAGCATTTT
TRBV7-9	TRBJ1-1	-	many	CASSLGLRGYTEAFF	TGTGCCAGCAGCTTAGGGCTCCGTGGGTACACTGAAGCTTTCTTT
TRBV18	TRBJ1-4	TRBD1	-	CASSIGQGEPEKLFF	TGTGCCAGCTCGATCGGACAGGGCGAACCCGAAAAACTGTTTTTT
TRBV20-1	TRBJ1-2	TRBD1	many	CSASDRGLGYTF	TGCAGTGCCTCCGACAGGGGATTAGGCTACACCTTC
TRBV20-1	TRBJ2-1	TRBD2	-	CSSRLANYNEQFF	TGCAGTTCCAGACTAGCGAATTACAATGAGCAGTTCTTC
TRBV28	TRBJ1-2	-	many	CASSSRGSPRGGYTF	TGTGCCAGCAGTAGTAGGGGCTCCCCCCGGGGGGGCTACACCTTC
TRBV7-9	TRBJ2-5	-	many	CASSSPTFQETQYF	TGTGCCAGCAGCTCACCAACATTCCAAGAGACCCAGTACTTC
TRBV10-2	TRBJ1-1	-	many	CASSESARSEAFF	TGCGCCAGCAGTGAGTCCGCAAGGTCTGAAGCTTTCTTT
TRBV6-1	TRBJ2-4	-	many	CASSYLGASAKNIQYF	TGTGCCAGCAGTTATCTTGGGGCCAGCGCCAAAAACATTCAGTACTTC
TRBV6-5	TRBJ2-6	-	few	CASSYSGRAGANVLTF	TGTGCCAGCAGTTACTCCGGGAGAGCTGGGGCCAACGTCCTGACTTTC
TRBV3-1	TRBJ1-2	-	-	CASIARTAVARGPGYTF	TGTGCCAGCATAGCGAGGACAGCGGTGGCGAGAGGACCTGGCTACACCTTC
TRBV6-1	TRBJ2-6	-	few	CASLYSGANVLTF	TGTGCCAGCCTTTATTCTGGGGCCAACGTCCTGACTTTC
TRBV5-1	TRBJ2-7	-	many	CASSLERGQLVEQYF	TGCGCCAGCAGCTTGGAGCGAGGACAGTTGGTCGAGCAGTACTTC
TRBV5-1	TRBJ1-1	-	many	CASSIMGDTEAFF	TGCGCCAGCAGCATTATGGGGGACACTGAAGCTTTCTTT
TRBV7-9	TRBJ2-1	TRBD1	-	CASSSGTGGAHNEQFF	TGTGCCAGCAGCTCTGGGACAGGGGGCGCCCACAATGAGCAGTTCTTC
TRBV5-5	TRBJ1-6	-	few	CASSSDWIGSPLHF	TGTGCCAGCAGCTCAGACTGGATCGGTTCACCCCTCCACTTT
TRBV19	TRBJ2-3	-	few	CASSLKRGARVNTQYF	TGTGCCAGTAGTCTAAAACGGGGGGCGCGGGTGAATACGCAGTATTTT
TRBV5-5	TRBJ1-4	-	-	CASKPEWATNEKLFF	TGTGCCAGCAAACCTGAATGGGCAACTAATGAAAAACTGTTTTTT
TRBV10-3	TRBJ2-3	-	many	CAISPGLTPTDTQYF	TGTGCCATCAGTCCGGGCCTTACTCCCACAGATACGCAGTATTTT
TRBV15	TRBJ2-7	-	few	CATESGLTYEQYF	TGTGCCACCGAGTCGGGACTGACCTACGAGCAGTACTTC
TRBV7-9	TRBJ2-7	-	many	CASSLSSGGGYEQYF	TGTGCCAGCAGCTTATCATCGGGGGGCGGGTACGAGCAGTACTTC
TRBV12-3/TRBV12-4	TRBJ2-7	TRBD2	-	CASGSGLAVEQYF	TGTGCCAGCGGATCGGGACTAGCAGTCGAGCAGTACTTC
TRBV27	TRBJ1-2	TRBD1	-	CASSYRGQNPNYGYTF	TGTGCCAGCAGTTATCGGGGACAGAATCCTAACTATGGCTACACCTTC
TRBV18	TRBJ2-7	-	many	CASSPGASASSYEQYF	TGTGCCAGCTCACCAGGGGCGAGCGCTTCCTCCTACGAGCAGTACTTC